The source of this T cell receptor (beta chain) is a study of neurological immune-mediated disorders. The unsorted libraries were made from 2 million PBMCs kept at -80 C. 5'RACE with 10-nucleotide random UMIs generated the cDNA. TCRdb redid the calling of the 5' RACE reads with MiXCR, one entry per CDR3 protein. The repertoire holds 60,000 to 85,000 distinct CDR3 sequences, around 5.2% seen once, with about 7.4% in the top ten. Whole-study findings and limits: The multiple sclerosis repertoire cluster lacked an association with any feature, whether clinical or MRI. The most TCR clonal expansion was seen in HTLV-1-associated myelopathy, and the least was seen in multiple sclerosis, which fell below healthy controls.

This clonotype was picked up many times. As yet, its antigen is unknown. This CDR3 is 11 amino acids long. Germline CDR1 is DFQATT and CDR2 is SNEGSKA (reference sequence). V lost 6 bases and J lost 0, with 4 bases in between. Source material: PBMCs. The chain employs TRBV20-1 and TRBJ2-3; D is undetermined. This TCR was sampled from a man younger than 35 with multiple sclerosis. CDR3 sequence reads: CSAPSTDTQYF. For the CDR3, the DNA is TGCAGTGCCCCTAGCACAGATACGCAGTATTTT.